These T cell receptor beta chains were read from a single sample in a study of blood T cell repertoires in COVID-19. Some clones are missing from TCRdb's copy, which holds only in-frame ones; the method was immunoSEQ multiplex PCR. Found here are over 150,000 clones, over 70% of them singletons; the top ten hold around 20%. The sample consisted of peripheral blood. Receptors originate from a woman in her seventies who had recovered from COVID-19. The CDR3 runs from the conserved cysteine through the conserved F or W. D genes are given only for firm matches. Part of the rows lack a size; the others show once, few, many or a class for expanded clones.

d_call	clone_size	j_call	v_call	cdr3_aa	cdr3_nt
TRBD1	.	TRBJ1-2	TRBV7-9	CASSTSGGQLGYTF	TGTGCCAGCAGCACATCAGGGGGGCAGCTTGGCTACACCTTC
.	.	TRBJ1-1	TRBV2	CASNPVSNTEAFF	TGTGCCAGCAACCCAGTCTCGAACACTGAAGCTTTCTTT
.	.	TRBJ2-7	TRBV2	CASSGQGLYEQYF	TGTGCCAGCAGTGGGCAGGGGCTCTACGAGCAGTACTTC
TRBD1	.	TRBJ2-1	TRBV2	CAGTGAYNEQFF	TGTGCCGGGACAGGGGCCTACAATGAGCAGTTCTTC
TRBD1	.	TRBJ1-1	TRBV30	CAWEPGTGREAFF	TGTGCCTGGGAACCCGGGACAGGGCGTGAAGCTTTCTTT
.	.	TRBJ2-3	TRBV5-5	CASSLAAISSADTQYF	TGTGCCAGCAGCTTGGCTGCGATTAGCAGCGCAGATACGCAGTATTTT
.	.	TRBJ1-5	TRBV6-5	CASSYGGGQPQHF	TGTGCCAGCAGTTACGGCGGTGGCCAGCCCCAGCATTTT
.	.	TRBJ2-5	TRBV21-1	CASGGGKETQYF	TGTGCCAGCGGGGGGGGAAAAGAGACCCAGTACTTC
.	.	TRBJ2-3	TRBV10-3	CAISEGGEPTDTQYF	TGTGCCATCAGTGAGGGCGGGGAGCCCACAGATACGCAGTATTTT
.	.	TRBJ1-3	TRBV3-1/TRBV3-2	CASSYYGQIAGNTIYF	TGTGCCAGCAGCTACTACGGACAGATCGCTGGAAACACCATATATTTT
.	.	TRBJ2-1	TRBV19	CASSQRTGWNEQFF	TGTGCCAGTAGTCAACGGACTGGTTGGAATGAGCAGTTCTTC
.	.	TRBJ1-2	TRBV7-9	CASLLQRAPYGYTF	TGTGCCAGCCTCCTCCAGCGGGCCCCATATGGCTACACCTTC
.	.	TRBJ2-1	TRBV7-3	CASSSTRSAYNEQFF	TGTGCCAGCAGCTCCACTAGGTCCGCCTACAATGAGCAGTTCTTC
.	.	TRBJ2-1	TRBV9	CASSYRSGGPGFSEQFF	TGTGCCAGCAGCTACCGATCCGGCGGCCCGGGGTTCAGTGAGCAGTTCTTC
TRBD2	.	TRBJ2-7	TRBV28	CASRLAGPSYEQYF	TGTGCCAGCAGACTAGCGGGACCCTCCTACGAGCAGTACTTC
.	.	TRBJ2-2	TRBV7-2	CASSGGSYHVELFF	TGTGCCAGCAGCGGGGGGTCCTACCACGTGGAGCTGTTTTTT
.	once	TRBJ2-2	TRBV18	CASSPRLASNTGELFF	TGTGCCAGCTCACCACGGCTAGCCTCGAACACCGGGGAGCTGTTTTTT
.	.	TRBJ2-5	TRBV18	CASTRGVGETQYF	TGTGCCAGCACCCGCGGGGTGGGAGAGACCCAGTACTTC
.	few	TRBJ1-3	TRBV5-1	CASSFTSSGNTIYF	TGCGCCAGCAGCTTTACAAGCTCTGGAAACACCATATATTTT
.	.	TRBJ1-1	TRBV6-5	CASSRGGASTEAFF	TGTGCCAGCAGCCGGGGGGGGGCGAGTACTGAAGCTTTCTTT
TRBD1	.	TRBJ1-5	TRBV30	CAWRRNPAGTEYSNQPQHF	TGTGCCTGGAGACGCAACCCCGCCGGGACAGAATATAGCAATCAGCCCCAGCATTTT
.	few	TRBJ1-2	TRBV6-6	CASSPGGTKYGYTF	TGTGCCAGCAGCCCGGGGGGCACTAAGTATGGCTACACCTTC
.	.	TRBJ2-3	TRBV7-9	CASSLIPAVWDTQYF	TGTGCCAGCAGCTTGATCCCAGCGGTCTGGGATACGCAGTATTTT
.	few	TRBJ2-7	TRBV7-2	CASSPHGAYEQYF	TGTGCCAGCAGCCCCCACGGGGCCTACGAGCAGTACTTC
TRBD2	.	TRBJ2-3	TRBV18	CASSPGPLGGTGAQYF	TGTGCCAGCTCGCCAGGCCCCCTCGGGGGGACGGGGGCGCAGTATTTT
.	.	TRBJ1-1	TRBV30	CAWEGRMRNTEAFF	TGTGCCTGGGAGGGGAGGATGAGGAACACTGAAGCTTTCTTT
TRBD1	.	TRBJ2-2	TRBV27	CASSFPRQGRISGELFF	TGTGCCAGCAGTTTCCCAAGACAGGGCCGGATATCCGGGGAGCTGTTTTTT
TRBD2	.	TRBJ2-7	TRBV3-1/TRBV3-2	CASSPTSAYYEQYF	TGTGCCAGCAGCCCGACTAGCGCCTACTACGAGCAGTACTTC
.	.	TRBJ1-1	TRBV7-8	CASSFGEGNTEAFF	TGTGCCAGCAGCTTCGGGGAAGGGAACACTGAAGCTTTCTTT
TRBD2	.	TRBJ2-1	TRBV9	CASSVGSTSGGYNEQFF	TGTGCCAGCAGCGTAGGTTCAACTAGCGGGGGGTACAATGAGCAGTTCTTC
.	.	TRBJ2-7	TRBV10-2	CASSPQGGYEQYF	TGCGCCAGCAGCCCCCAGGGGGGCTACGAGCAGTACTTC
TRBD1	.	TRBJ1-6	TRBV30	CAWSPGQGADSPLHF	TGTGCCTGGAGCCCCGGACAGGGGGCTGATTCACCCCTCCACTTT
.	.	TRBJ1-5	TRBV12-3/TRBV12-4	CASRSGGNQPQHF	TGTGCCAGCAGAAGCGGGGGAAATCAGCCCCAGCATTTT
TRBD2	.	TRBJ2-7	TRBV9	CASSAGTGNSGRDAYEQYF	TGTGCCAGCAGCGCCGGCACAGGGAATAGCGGGAGGGACGCCTACGAGCAGTACTTC
TRBD1	once	TRBJ1-2	TRBV30	CAWTEGQAPNYGYTF	TGTGCCTGGACCGAGGGACAGGCGCCTAACTATGGCTACACCTTC
.	.	TRBJ1-3	TRBV6-1	CASSEFAERGSGNTIYF	TGTGCCAGCAGTGAATTCGCGGAGCGTGGCTCTGGAAACACCATATATTTT
TRBD1	once	TRBJ2-2	TRBV19	CASSIGPGTGDTGELFF	TGTGCCAGTAGTATAGGTCCCGGGACAGGGGACACCGGGGAGCTGTTTTTT
.	.	TRBJ2-3	TRBV10-3	CAISGGLDTSGGTQYF	TGTGCCATCAGTGGGGGGCTTGACACCTCCGGGGGGACGCAGTATTTT
TRBD1	.	TRBJ2-5	TRBV5-4	CASSRTGGETQYF	TGTGCCAGCAGTCGGACAGGGGGCGAGACCCAGTACTTC
.	.	TRBJ1-1	TRBV28	CASSLQGLPAVAFF	TGTGCCAGCAGCCTACAGGGTCTCCCTGCTGTAGCTTTCTTT
.	.	TRBJ2-7	TRBV7-9	CASTFSGRGIGQYF	TGTGCCAGCACTTTCTCCGGTCGAGGCATCGGGCAGTACTTC